This T cell receptor beta chain originates from a study of blood T cell repertoires in COVID-19 (dated by TCRdb to between 2020 and 2021). About the investigation overall: Samples covering the acute and convalescent phases of COVID-19 were provided by collaborators in the United States, Italy and Spain. The material from the prospective study consisted of cDNA or gDNA derived from T cells, B-cell-depleted T cells, or PBMCs. The dataset comprised deeply sampled blood TCRbeta repertoires from subjects exposed to, actively infected with, or recovered from COVID-19. The repertoires were released in a freely available public database intended as a resource for research on the immune response to SARS-CoV-2. Samples were obtained from the ongoing ImmuneRACE study (first 160 participants) and from 1,254 subjects provided by 6 global collaborators. The sample metadata nearly always contained a de-identified subject ID, COVID-19 status, age in years and sex. HLA class I and class II types, where available, came from metadata supplied by the sample provider rather than from assay-based typing.

The immunoSEQ Assay, a bias-controlled multiplex PCR, was used to amplify TCRbeta CDR3 regions from genomic DNA. Per the original workflow: Within the assay, amplification of reference gene primers was used to estimate how many nucleated cells each sample contained. Sequence reads were collapsed and filtered to measure the absolute abundance of every unique TCRbeta CDR3 rearrangement. Productive Simpson clonality was computed per sample as the square root of Simpson's diversity index over productive rearrangements. Drawn from immuneACCESS, this table holds only the in-frame rearrangements with V and J called that TCRdb kept. Clones are partly lost; checked studies trace under half to an unresolved V gene and leave the rest unexplained. Clone size and V and J calls were adopted from that table, with D and trimming inferred from the DNA. In this sample the table shows about 150,000 clones, around 87% of which occur a single time. The ten largest clones take up about 1.2% of the sample.

In the prospective study, participants were roughly 18 to 89 years old, resided in 25 or so geographic areas of the United States, and were enrolled through a virtual design. To assign participants to cohorts, the prospective study relied on clinical history that participants themselves reported in a screening survey and a study questionnaire. In the prospective study, whole blood, serum and a nasopharyngeal or oropharyngeal swab were collected from each participant by mobile phlebotomists. Participants in the prospective study had the option to provide additional blood draws and questionnaires over a roughly 2-month period. Prospective study blood samples were shipped either frozen or at room temperature before DNA extraction. What the research found in general, with its limitations: The amount of clinical and demographic metadata varied by source and participant and was provided uncurated.

For this clone: It lacks a known antigen. One base away there is no much larger clone; base qualities are not given.

V was cut back by 1 base and J by 2 bases, leaving a gap of 11 bases between them. The germline V gene sets CDR1 to SGHDT and CDR2 to YYEEEE. The cysteine opens and the phenylalanine closes a CDR3 of 15 amino acids. Just the 45-base CDR3 DNA is kept, in frame starting at base 1. The sequenced sample was PBMCs or T cells enriched from blood (not recorded which). The sequence was collected from a woman aged 25 to 45 with acute COVID-19. The rearrangement combines TRBV5-6 with TRBJ2-3; D gene: possibly TRBD1, on 6 matching bases. The base sequence is TGTGCCAGCAGCTTGTCTCAGGGGCTCACAGATACGCAGTATTTT. This is translated as CASSLSQGLTDTQYF.